Shown below are 10 T cell receptor beta chains from a single sample sequenced in a study of human T cells and chemical hapten exposure. Each CDR3 protein is one row after TCRdb ran MiXCR on the RACE reads. The sample has roughly 40,000 distinct CDR3 sequences, 9.5% to 15% seen once; the top ten hold under 7%. Time point described: pre-sensitization, week 0. The treatment denotes: therapeutic diphenylcyclopropenone sensitization with weekly scalp DPC. Sequenced here: whole blood, sampled in connection with sensitization to the hapten diphenylcyclopropenone (DPC). These receptors all stem from a woman aged 25 to 39 with alopecia areata. Some clones in this sample may be carry-over from other donors' samples.

The table lists this clonotype with a few counts. V and J are TRBV28 and TRBJ2-7; D remains unclear. The V end lost 6 bases, the J end lost 3 bases, and 12 bases lay between the germline ends. CDR3 length equals 13 residues. CDR1 MDHEN and CDR2 SYDVKM come from the germline V gene. In nucleotides, the CDR3 is TGTGCCAGCAGCCTGGGCTACTACTACGAGCAGTACTTC. Protein sequence: CASSLGYYYEQYF.

The rearrangement links TRBV4-3 to TRBJ2-7; TRBD2 matches at 10 bases. CDR1 LGHNA and CDR2 YSLEER come from the germline V gene. The V segment lost 4 bases and the J segment 2 bases; nucleotides outside the gene matches: 5. CDR3 length equals 15 residues. The CDR3 DNA is TGCGCCAGCAGCCTTGGGACTAGCGATCCCTACGAGCAGTACTTC. Protein product: CASSLGTSDPYEQYF.

V and J are TRBV7-9 and TRBJ2-3; D possibly corresponds to TRBD1 (5 bases). V was clipped by 3 bases and J by 0 bases, with 10 bases between them. Germline V gene lookup returns CDR1 SEHNR and CDR2 FQNEAQ (reference sequence). CDR3 length: 15 residues. CDR3 coding DNA: TGTGCCAGCAGCTTGGGGCAGGGTAGCACAGATACGCAGTATTTT. Its translation: CASSLGQGSTDTQYF.

V and J are TRBV11-2 and TRBJ2-6; TRBD1 matches at 9 bases. V lost 5 bases to trimming and J lost 0 bases; unmatched junction nucleotides: 5. The length of the CDR3 is 17 residues. CDR1 and CDR2 from the germline V gene are SGHAT and FQNNGV. The CDR3 nucleotides are TGTGCCAGCAGCCAAGGACAGGGGAGCTCTGGGGCCAACGTCCTGACTTTC. This encodes CASSQGQGSSGANVLTF.

The CDR3 DNA reads as TGTGCCAGTAGTATTAGGGCTGAAGAGACCCAGTACTTC. Its translation: CASSIRAEETQYF. This rearrangement joins TRBV19 to TRBJ2-5; the D is unclear. CDR3 size: 13 residues. The germline CDR1 and CDR2 sequences are LNHDA and SQIVND (reference sequence). The V gene lost 3 bases and the J gene lost 3 bases, with 8 bases spanning the gap.

The chain recombines TRBV28 with TRBJ1-1; D is ambiguous. The V end was cut by 5 bases, the J end by 3 bases, with 7 bases between. CDR1 and CDR2 from the germline V gene are MDHEN and SYDVKM. This CDR3 spans 12 amino acids. CDR3 bases: TGTGCCAGCAGTGGTCGGCACACTGAAGCTTTCTTT. Translated: CASSGRHTEAFF.

The sample holds many counts of this clonotype. The chain combines TRBV20-1 with TRBJ2-7, with TRBD2 matching over 7 bases. This CDR3 region has 19 residues. Germline V gene lookup returns CDR1 DFQATT and CDR2 SNEGSKA (reference sequence). V trimming: 3 bases; J trimming: 4 bases; junction bases outside the gene matches: 24. The DNA for the CDR3 is TGCAGTGCTAGGTCGGGTGCCAGGGCTTTGGTGACTAGCCGTTACGAGCAGTACTTC. It is translated as CSARSGARALVTSRYEQYF.

Concerning this clonotype: This may be a read error: a much more frequent sequence differs by one nucleotide. The chain uses TRBV7-8 and TRBJ2-1; 8 bases are a match to TRBD2. Per germline, CDR1 SGHVS and CDR2 FQNEAQ. The CDR3 totals 15 residues. For the CDR3, the DNA is TGTGTCAGCAGCTTGCCGGGACTAGGCAGCGATGAGCAGTTCTTC. Its protein is CVSSLPGLGSDEQFF.

The chain combines TRBV5-6 with TRBJ1-1; D call uncertain. In germline, CDR1 is SGHDT, CDR2 YYEEEE. V was trimmed by 2 bases and J by 3 bases, leaving 5 bases between them. This CDR3 has 12 residues. CDR3 sequence reads: CASSFRDTEAFF. Here the CDR3 DNA reads TGTGCCAGCAGCTTTAGGGACACTGAAGCTTTCTTT.

The V gene is TRBV9, the J gene TRBJ2-5, with TRBD2 identical over 7 bases. The V gene end was trimmed by 4 bases and the J gene end by 2 bases; junction bases not matched to a gene: 11. Germline loops: CDR1 SGDLS, CDR2 YYNGEE. The CDR3 loop spans 16 amino acids. DNA of the CDR3: TGTGCCAGCAGCCCTCAAATCTCGGGGGGTCAAGAGACCCAGTACTTC. Protein sequence: CASSPQISGGQETQYF.